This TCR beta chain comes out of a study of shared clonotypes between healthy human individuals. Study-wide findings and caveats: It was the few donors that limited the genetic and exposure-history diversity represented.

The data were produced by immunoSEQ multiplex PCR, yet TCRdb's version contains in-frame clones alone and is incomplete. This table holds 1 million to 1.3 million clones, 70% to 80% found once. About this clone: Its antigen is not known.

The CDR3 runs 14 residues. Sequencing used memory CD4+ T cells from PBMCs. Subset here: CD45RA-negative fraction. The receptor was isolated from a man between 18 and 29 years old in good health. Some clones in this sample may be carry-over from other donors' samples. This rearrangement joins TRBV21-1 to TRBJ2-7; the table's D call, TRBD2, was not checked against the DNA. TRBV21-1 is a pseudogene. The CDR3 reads CASSKDSSGRGQYF. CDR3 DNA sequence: TGTGCCAGCAGCAAAGACTCTAGCGGGAGGGGGCAGTACTTC.